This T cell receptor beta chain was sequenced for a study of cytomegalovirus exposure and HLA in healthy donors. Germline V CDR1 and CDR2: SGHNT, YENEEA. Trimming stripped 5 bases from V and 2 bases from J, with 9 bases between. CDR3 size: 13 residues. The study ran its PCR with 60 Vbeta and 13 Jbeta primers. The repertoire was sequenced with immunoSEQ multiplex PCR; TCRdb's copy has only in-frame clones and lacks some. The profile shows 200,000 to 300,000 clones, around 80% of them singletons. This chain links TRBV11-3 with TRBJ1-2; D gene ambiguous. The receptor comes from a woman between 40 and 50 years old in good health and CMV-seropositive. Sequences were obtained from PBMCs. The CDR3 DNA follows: TGTGCCAGCAGCCCGGGAATCAACTATGGCTACACCTTC. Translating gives CASSPGINYGYTF.